The 14 T cell receptor beta chains below all came from one sample that was sequenced in a study of blood T cell repertoires in COVID-19. Using immunoSEQ multiplex PCR, the repertoire was profiled, and TCRdb retains in-frame clones only, with some absent. The sample yields approximately 300,000 clones, around 92% seen once. Sequenced input: peripheral blood. These TCRs come from a man aged 18 to 30 who had recovered from COVID-19.

The chain combines TRBV9 with TRBJ2-1, with 7 bases lining up with TRBD2. This CDR3 is 17 amino acids long. J was trimmed by 1 base and V by 4 bases; bases with no gene match: 11. The germline gives CDR1 SGDLS, CDR2 YYNGEE. CDR3 DNA: TGTGCCAGCAGCCCGCGGGAGCTAGCGGTTTCCTACAATGAGCAGTTCTTC. Its protein product is CASSPRELAVSYNEQFF.

The rearrangement joins TRBV2 to TRBJ1-1, with 8 bases matching TRBD1. In germline, CDR1 is SNHLY, CDR2 FYNNEI. The CDR3 is made up of 14 amino acids. Trimming removed 3 bases from V and 3 bases from J; junction bases left unmatched: 3. The CDR3 DNA is TGTGCCAGCAGTGACAGGGGGCGGTACACTGAAGCTTTCTTT. Translating gives CASSDRGRYTEAFF. Supplemented by reference TRBV2 and TRBJ1-1, the full variable domain reads EPEVTQTPSHQVTQMGQEVILRCVPISNHLYFYWYRQILGQKVEFLVSFYNNEISEKSEIFDDQFSVERPDGSNFTLKIRSTKLEDSAMYFCASSDRGRYTEAFFGQGTRLTVV.

The J gene is TRBJ2-7, the V gene TRBV7-9; the match to TRBD2 covers 7 bases. Germline V CDR1 and CDR2: SEHNR, FQNEAQ (reference sequence). The V gene end was trimmed by 1 base and the J gene end by 4 bases; junction bases not matched to a gene: 4. The CDR3 loop spans 14 amino acids. CDR3 nucleotide sequence: TGTGCCAGCAGCTTAGAGAGCGGGGTGTACGAGCAGTACTTC. This sequence encodes CASSLESGVYEQYF. The entire variable domain, with the rest obtained from reference TRBV7-9 and TRBJ2-7, is as follows: DTGVSQNPRHKITKRGQNVTFRCDPISEHNRLYWYRQTLGQGPEFLTYFQNEAQLEKSRLLSDRFSAERPKGSFSTLEIQRTEQGDSAMYLCASSLESGVYEQYFGPGTRLTVT.

The chain employs TRBV7-8 and TRBJ1-5, with a weak D call TRBD1 (5 bases). CDR1 is SGHVS and CDR2 is FQNEAQ in the germline V gene. The CDR3 has 14 residues. V shed 5 bases and J shed 5 bases, with 13 bases lying between them. The DNA for the CDR3 is TGTGCCAGCAGCCCAGGGTCAACCTATCAGCCCCAGCATTTT. Translating gives CASSPGSTYQPQHF.

To note about this clone: In the same sample, other DNA sequences code for this CDR3. The chain couples TRBV19 to TRBJ1-1; D is unclear. V lost 3 bases, J lost 1 base, and 9 bases lay in between. The length of the CDR3 is 14 residues. Germline CDR1 and CDR2: LNHDA and SQIVND (reference sequence). The CDR3: CASSIGQPNTEAFF. The DNA for the CDR3 is TGTGCCAGTAGTATTGGGCAGCCGAACACTGAAGCTTTCTTT.

The chain uses TRBV29-1 and TRBJ1-1; unclear D gene. V lost 0 bases and J lost 6, with 8 bases in between. The CDR3 contains 12 residues. Germline V gives CDR1 SQVTM, CDR2 ANQGSEA. This CDR3 reads CSVEDVAPEAFF. CDR3 DNA: TGCAGCGTTGAAGACGTAGCTCCTGAAGCTTTCTTT.

The V gene is TRBV5-4, the J gene TRBJ1-2, with D unclear. The germline gives CDR1 SGHNT, CDR2 YYREEE (reference sequence). CDR3 length: 13 residues. Trimming left V 3 bases short and J 3 bases short, with 9 bases between. CDR3 in amino acids: CASSSEADYGYTF. CDR3 nucleotides: TGTGCCAGCAGCTCCGAAGCGGACTATGGCTACACCTTC.

This clone was recorded once. The gene calls are TRBV5-1 and TRBJ2-2; a weak D match, TRBD2 (6 bases). V was clipped by 0 bases and J by 2 bases, with 14 bases between them. The CDR3 consists of 17 residues. CDR1 and CDR2 (germline): SGHRS, YFSETQ. The DNA of the CDR3 is TGCGCCAGCAGCTTGGCCATCCTAGCGCCTAACACCGGGGAGCTGTTTTTT. This encodes CASSLAILAPNTGELFF. The variable domain in full, completed from reference TRBV5-1 and TRBJ2-2, reads KAGVTQTPRYLIKTRGQQVTLSCSPISGHRSVSWYQQTPGQGLQFLFEYFSETQRNKGNFPGRFSGRQFSNSRSEMNVSTLELGDSALYLCASSLAILAPNTGELFFGEGSRLTVL.

This sequence joins TRBV6-5 and TRBJ2-7; 7 nucleotides line up with TRBD1. V was clipped by 2 bases and J by 8 bases; unmatched bases: 9. Germline CDR1 MNHEY, CDR2 SVGAGI. There are 14 residues in the CDR3. The CDR3 sequence is CASSYGSDRDQQYF. The DNA of the CDR3 is TGTGCCAGCAGTTACGGCTCCGACAGGGATCAGCAGTACTTC.

The chain recombines TRBV2 with TRBJ1-5; 7 positions match TRBD1. This CDR3 comprises 15 residues. The germline CDR1 and CDR2 sequences are SNHLY and FYNNEI. The junction had 7 bases not matched to a gene; V was cut back by 2 bases and J by 6 bases. CDR3 coding DNA: TGTGCCAGCAGTGAAAAGGTTCAGGGGGGTCAGCCCCAGCATTTT. As protein: CASSEKVQGGQPQHF.

CDR3 sequence: CASSFAEGYTF. The CDR3 nucleotides read TGTGCCAGCAGCTTTGCGGAAGGCTACACCTTC. This rearrangement joins TRBV11-2 to TRBJ1-2; no clear D. V lost 3 bases, J lost 8 bases, and 7 bases lay in between. The CDR3 consists of 11 residues. Germline CDR1 SGHAT, CDR2 FQNNGV.

The CDR3 reads CASSWTGANYGYTF. The CDR3 DNA is TGTGCCAGCAGTTGGACAGGGGCAAACTATGGCTACACCTTC. The chain joins TRBV25-1 to TRBJ1-2, with TRBD1 identical over 9 bases. The V gene end was trimmed by 5 bases and the J gene end by 2 bases; junction bases not matched to a gene: 3. This CDR3 is built from 14 residues. In germline, CDR1 is MGHDK, CDR2 SYGVNS.

The V gene is TRBV6-4, the J gene TRBJ2-1; a weak D match, TRBD2 (7 bases). The CDR3 is 20 amino acids. V shed 6 bases and J shed 0 bases, with 27 bases lying between them. Germline V gene sequence: CDR1 MRHNA, CDR2 SNTAGT. CDR3 sequence (DNA): TGTGCCAGCAGGGGGGAGGGGAAGACAGGCCACAAAAGCTCCTACAATGAGCAGTTCTTC. Its translation is CASRGEGKTGHKSSYNEQFF.

This chain connects TRBV19 to TRBJ2-2, with 7 bases identical to TRBD2. With V trimmed by 5 bases and J by 5 bases, 8 bases remained unmatched. Germline lookup yields CDR1 LNHDA and CDR2 SQIVND (reference sequence). This CDR3 region has 15 residues. The CDR3 loop is CASSAPGLLTGELFF. CDR3 coding DNA: TGTGCCAGTAGTGCCCCGGGACTACTAACCGGGGAGCTGTTTTTT.